This record covers a single T cell receptor beta chain. Its target is unknown. From RNA transcripts, TCR beta CDR3 regions were amplified. HTBI primers were employed in a first-round RT-PCR of the TCR CDR3. TCRdb redid the calling of the multiplex PCR reads with MiXCR, one entry per CDR3 protein. This sample yields 550,000 to 600,000 distinct CDR3 sequences, of which 15% to 20% are seen a single time; 18% belongs to the top ten. The sample comes from a study of T cells in Graves' hyperthyroidism and ophthalmopathy. Study background: Peripheral blood samples were taken at initial diagnosis, prior to any treatment.

After removal of 5 bases from V and 4 bases from J, the junction contained 8 bases not matched to a gene. Germline-derived CDR1 and CDR2 are SEHNR and FQNEAQ (reference sequence). There are 15 residues in the CDR3. Overall study findings and caveats: Most thyroid clonotypes expanded above 0.001 were also detected in blood.

Hyperthyroidism of Graves' type that showed no ophthalmopathy progression within 18 months was stable. Over 9 ml of fresh peripheral blood supplied the PBMCs. The rearrangement uses TRBV7-9 and TRBJ1-3; 7 positions agree with TRBD1. Sequences were obtained from blood. This TCR was sampled from a woman in her late teens or twenties with Graves' hyperthyroidism. The CDR3 is CASSREGARGNTIYF. CDR3 in DNA: TGTGCCAGCAGCCGGGAGGGGGCGAGAGGAAACACCATATATTTT.